The entry that follows covers one TCR beta chain sequence. The data are from a study of early stage breast cancer tumors. CDR1 and CDR2 (germline): ENHRY, SYGVKD. The CDR3 has 12 residues. The V end was cut by 7 bases, the J end by 1 base, with 7 bases between. TCRdb's table, derived via immunoSEQ multiplex PCR, lists solely in-frame clones and lacks some. The sample shows 70,000 or so clones, around 80% of them seen only once. The chain links TRBV10-3 to TRBJ2-5; D may be TRBD1 (5 bases). The origin of this receptor is a person aged 35 to 50 with breast cancer. Sequenced input: blood. CDR3 sequence: CAIKDSQETQYF. The DNA for the CDR3 is TGTGCCATCAAAGACAGCCAAGAGACCCAGTACTTC.